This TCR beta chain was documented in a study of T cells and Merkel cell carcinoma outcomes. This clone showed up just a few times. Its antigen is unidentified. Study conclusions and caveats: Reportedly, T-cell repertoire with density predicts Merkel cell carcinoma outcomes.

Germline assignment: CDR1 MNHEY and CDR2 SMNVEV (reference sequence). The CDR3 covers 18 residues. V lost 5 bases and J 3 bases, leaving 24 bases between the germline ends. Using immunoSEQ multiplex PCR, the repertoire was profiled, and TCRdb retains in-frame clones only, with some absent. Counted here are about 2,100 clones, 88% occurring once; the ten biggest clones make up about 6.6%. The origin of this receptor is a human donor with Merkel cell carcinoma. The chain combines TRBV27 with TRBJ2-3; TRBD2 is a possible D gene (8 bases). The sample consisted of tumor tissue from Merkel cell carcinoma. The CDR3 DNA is TGTGCCAGCAGTAGGGGGCGGGGTATTAGCGGGGAGACAGATACGCAGTATTTT. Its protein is CASSRGRGISGETDTQYF.